Here is one T cell receptor beta chain with its context. The data stem from a study of blood T cell repertoires in COVID-19. Study at large: The United States, Italy and Spain provided the acute and convalescent COVID-19 samples. Sources were T cells, B-cell-depleted T cells, or PBMCs; the material itself was cDNA or gDNA.

The CDR3 runs to 15 residues. V gave up 2 bases and J gave up 1 base; unmatched junction bases: 4. Germline V gene data show CDR1 as KGHSH and CDR2 as LQKENI. Under the authors' procedure: Estimated nucleated cell counts came from reference gene primer amplification. Assay used: immunoSEQ multiplex PCR; TCRdb lists only in-frame clones, some missing. From that table come the V and J calls and clone size; the DNA was used to work out D and trimming. The table includes roughly 500,000 clones, roughly 89% detected once. Seattle-derived patients entered the study during active infection and were followed longitudinally.

Input material: peripheral blood. The TCR comes from a man aged 18 to 30 with COVID-19, enrolled during active disease. J is TRBJ2-7 and V is TRBV18; 8 positions match TRBD2. The CDR3 sequence: CASSPSSGESYEQYF. Written as DNA, the CDR3 is TGTGCCAGCTCACCAAGTAGCGGGGAATCCTACGAGCAGTACTTC.